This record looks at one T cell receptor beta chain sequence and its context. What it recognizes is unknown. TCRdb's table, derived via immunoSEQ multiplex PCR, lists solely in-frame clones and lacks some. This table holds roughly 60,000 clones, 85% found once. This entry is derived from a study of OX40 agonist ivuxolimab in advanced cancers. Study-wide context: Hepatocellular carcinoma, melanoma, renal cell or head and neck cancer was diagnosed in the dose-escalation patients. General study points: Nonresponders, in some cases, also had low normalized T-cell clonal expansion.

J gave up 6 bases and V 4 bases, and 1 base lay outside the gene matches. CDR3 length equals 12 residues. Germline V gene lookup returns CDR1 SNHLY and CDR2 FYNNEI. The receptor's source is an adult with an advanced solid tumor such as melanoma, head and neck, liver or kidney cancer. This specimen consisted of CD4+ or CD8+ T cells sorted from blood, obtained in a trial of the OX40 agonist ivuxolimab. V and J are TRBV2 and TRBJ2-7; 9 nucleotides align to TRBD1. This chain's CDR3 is CASSGDRAEQYF. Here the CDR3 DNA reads TGTGCCAGCAGTGGGGACAGGGCCGAGCAGTACTTC.